This TCR beta chain was found in a study of chronic HIV infection and antiretroviral therapy. This clonotype was recorded many times. TCRdb fed the 5' RACE reads into MiXCR, producing one record per CDR3 protein. The table lists 40,000 to 50,000 distinct CDR3 sequences, about a fifth of them singletons. The CDR3 is made up of 11 amino acids. In germline, CDR1 is DFQATT, CDR2 SNEGSKA (reference sequence). V gave up 0 bases and J gave up 8 bases, with 8 bases separating them. The sample consisted of peripheral blood. The chain joins TRBV20-1 to TRBJ2-7, with unresolved D. The sequence was obtained from an adult who had HIV and had not received antiretroviral therapy, or was an uninfected healthy control (not recorded which). The CDR3 region has the DNA TGCAGTGCTAGAGATATTACGAAGCAGTACTTC. Translating it yields CSARDITKQYF.